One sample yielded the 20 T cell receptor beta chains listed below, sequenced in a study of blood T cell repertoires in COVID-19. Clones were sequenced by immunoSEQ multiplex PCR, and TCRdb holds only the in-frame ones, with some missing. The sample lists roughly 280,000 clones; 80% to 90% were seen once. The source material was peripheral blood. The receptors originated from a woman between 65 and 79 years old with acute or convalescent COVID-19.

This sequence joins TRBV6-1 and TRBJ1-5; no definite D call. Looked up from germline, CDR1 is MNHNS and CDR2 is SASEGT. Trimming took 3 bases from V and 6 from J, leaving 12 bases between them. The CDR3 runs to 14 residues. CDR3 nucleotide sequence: TGTGCCAGCAGTGATGGGAGGAGGGCTCAGCCCCAGCATTTT. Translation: CASSDGRRAQPQHF.

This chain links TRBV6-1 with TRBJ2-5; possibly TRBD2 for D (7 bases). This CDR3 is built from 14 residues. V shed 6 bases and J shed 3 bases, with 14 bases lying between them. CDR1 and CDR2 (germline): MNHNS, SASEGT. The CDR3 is CASRTGGPEETQYF. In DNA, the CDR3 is TGTGCCAGCAGAACCGGGGGGCCGGAAGAGACCCAGTACTTC.

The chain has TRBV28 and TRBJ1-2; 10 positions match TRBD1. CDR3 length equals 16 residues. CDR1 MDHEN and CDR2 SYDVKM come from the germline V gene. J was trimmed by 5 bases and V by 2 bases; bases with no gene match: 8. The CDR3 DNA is TGTGCCAGCAGTTTACGCGTGGGACAGGGGTATTATGGCTACACCTTC. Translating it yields CASSLRVGQGYYGYTF.

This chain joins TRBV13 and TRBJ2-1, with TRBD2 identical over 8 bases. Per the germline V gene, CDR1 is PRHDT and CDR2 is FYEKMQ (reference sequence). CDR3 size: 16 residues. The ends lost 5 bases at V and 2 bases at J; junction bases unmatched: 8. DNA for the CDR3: TGTGCCAGCAGCCTCCGGGCGGGGGGAACCTACAATGAGCAGTTCTTC. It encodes CASSLRAGGTYNEQFF.

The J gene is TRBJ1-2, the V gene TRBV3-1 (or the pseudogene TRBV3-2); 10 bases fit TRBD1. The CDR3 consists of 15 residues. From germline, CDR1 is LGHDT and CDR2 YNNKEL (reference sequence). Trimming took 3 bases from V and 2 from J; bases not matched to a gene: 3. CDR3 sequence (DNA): TGTGCCAGCAGCCACCCGGGACAGGGGAACTATGGCTACACCTTC. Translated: CASSHPGQGNYGYTF.

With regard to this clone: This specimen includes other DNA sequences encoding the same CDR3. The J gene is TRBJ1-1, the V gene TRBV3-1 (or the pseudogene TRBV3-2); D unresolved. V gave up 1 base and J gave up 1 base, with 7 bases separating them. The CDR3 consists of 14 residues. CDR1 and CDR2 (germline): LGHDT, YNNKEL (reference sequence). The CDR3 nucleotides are TGTGCCAGCAGCCAAGCCTACGGGAACACTGAAGCTTTCTTT. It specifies CASSQAYGNTEAFF.

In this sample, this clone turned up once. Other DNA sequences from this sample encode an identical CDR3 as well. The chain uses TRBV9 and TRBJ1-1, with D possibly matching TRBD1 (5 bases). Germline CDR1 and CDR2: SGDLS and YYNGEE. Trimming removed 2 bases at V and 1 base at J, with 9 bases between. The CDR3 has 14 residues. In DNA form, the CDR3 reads TGTGCCAGCAGCGTCGGGGGGAGGAACACTGAAGCTTTCTTT. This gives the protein CASSVGGRNTEAFF.

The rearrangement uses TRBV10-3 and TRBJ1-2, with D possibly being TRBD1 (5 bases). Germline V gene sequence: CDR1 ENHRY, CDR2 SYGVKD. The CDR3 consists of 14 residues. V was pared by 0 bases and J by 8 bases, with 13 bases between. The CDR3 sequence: CAISESGGAGGYTF. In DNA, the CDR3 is TGTGCCATCAGTGAGTCTGGTGGGGCAGGAGGCTACACCTTC.

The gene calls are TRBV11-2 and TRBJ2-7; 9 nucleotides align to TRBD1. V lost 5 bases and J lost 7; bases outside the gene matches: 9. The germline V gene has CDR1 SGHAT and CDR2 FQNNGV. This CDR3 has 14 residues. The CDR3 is CASSRGTGNREQYF. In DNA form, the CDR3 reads TGTGCCAGCAGCCGTGGGACAGGGAATCGAGAGCAGTACTTC. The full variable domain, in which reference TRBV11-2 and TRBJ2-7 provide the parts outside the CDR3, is EAGVAQSPRYKIIEKRQSVAFWCNPISGHATLYWYQQILGQGPKLLIQFQNNGVVDDSQLPKDRFSAERLKGVDSTLKIQPAKLEDSAVYLCASSRGTGNREQYFGPGTRLTVT.

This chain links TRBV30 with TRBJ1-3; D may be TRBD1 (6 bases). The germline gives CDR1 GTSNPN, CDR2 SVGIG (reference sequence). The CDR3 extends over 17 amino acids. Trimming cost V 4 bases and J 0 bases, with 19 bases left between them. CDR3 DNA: TGTGCCTGGAATCAGGGGATATACCCCTTCTCTGGAAACACCATATATTTT. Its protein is CAWNQGIYPFSGNTIYF.

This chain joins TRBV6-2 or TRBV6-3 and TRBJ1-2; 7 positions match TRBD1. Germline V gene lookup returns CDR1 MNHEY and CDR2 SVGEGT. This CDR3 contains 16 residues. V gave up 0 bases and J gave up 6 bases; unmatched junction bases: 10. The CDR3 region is CASSYSKEGQRNGYTF. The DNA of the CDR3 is TGTGCCAGCAGTTACTCGAAAGAGGGACAGAGGAATGGCTACACCTTC.

CDR3 region: CASSPTQGGRTEAFF. CDR3 DNA: TGTGCCAGCAGCCCGACACAGGGGGGAAGGACTGAAGCTTTCTTT. This chain uses TRBV4-2 with TRBJ1-1, with 8 bases lining up with TRBD1. Trimming at V came to 4 bases and at J to 5 bases, leaving 9 bases not matched to a gene. The CDR3 covers 15 residues. The germline CDR1 and CDR2 sequences are LGHNA and YNFKEQ.

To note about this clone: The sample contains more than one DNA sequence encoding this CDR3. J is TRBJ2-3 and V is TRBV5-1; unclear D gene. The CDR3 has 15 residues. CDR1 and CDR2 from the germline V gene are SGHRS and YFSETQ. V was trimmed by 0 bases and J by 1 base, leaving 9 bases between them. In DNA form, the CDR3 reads TGCGCCAGCAGCTTGGACCCCCGGGGCACAGATACGCAGTATTTT. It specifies CASSLDPRGTDTQYF.

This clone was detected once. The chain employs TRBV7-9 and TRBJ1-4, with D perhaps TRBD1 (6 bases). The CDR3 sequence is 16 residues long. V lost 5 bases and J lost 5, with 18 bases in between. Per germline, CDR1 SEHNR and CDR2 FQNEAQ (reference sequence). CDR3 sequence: CASSPTLGARNEKLFF. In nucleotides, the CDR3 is TGTGCCAGCAGCCCAACCTTGGGGGCGAGGAATGAAAAACTGTTTTTT.

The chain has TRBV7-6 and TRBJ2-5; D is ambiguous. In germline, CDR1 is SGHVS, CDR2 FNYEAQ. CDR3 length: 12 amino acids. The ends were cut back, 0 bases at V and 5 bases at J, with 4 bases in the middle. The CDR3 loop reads CASSLAGETQYF. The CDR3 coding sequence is TGTGCCAGCAGCTTAGCGGGCGAGACCCAGTACTTC.

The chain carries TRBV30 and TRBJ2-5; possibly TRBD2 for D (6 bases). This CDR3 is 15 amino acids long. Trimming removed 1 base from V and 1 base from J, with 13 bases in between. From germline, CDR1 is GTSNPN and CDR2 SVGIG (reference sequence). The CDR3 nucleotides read TGTGCCTGGAGTGCCCTAGACGGGGGCCAAGAGACCCAGTACTTC. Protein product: CAWSALDGGQETQYF.

The CDR3 region has the DNA TGTGCCAGCAGTTTATTACCCGGGGGGCAGTATTTT. Translated, it gives CASSLLPGGQYF. The rearrangement uses TRBV28 and TRBJ2-3, with D possibly matching TRBD2 (6 bases). Deletions cut 1 base from V and 11 bases from J, with 10 bases between. The germline gives CDR1 MDHEN, CDR2 SYDVKM. This CDR3 has 12 amino acids.

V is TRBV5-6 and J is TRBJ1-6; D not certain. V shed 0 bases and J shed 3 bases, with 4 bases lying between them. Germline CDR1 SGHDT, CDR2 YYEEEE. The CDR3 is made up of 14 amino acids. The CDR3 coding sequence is TGTGCCAGCAGCTTGGGACACTATAATTCACCCCTCCACTTT. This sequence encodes CASSLGHYNSPLHF. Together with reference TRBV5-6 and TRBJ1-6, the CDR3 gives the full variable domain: DAGVTQSPTHLIKTRGQQVTLRCSPKSGHDTVSWYQQALGQGPQFIFQYYEEEERQRGNFPDRFSGHQFPNYSSELNVNALLLGDSALYLCASSLGHYNSPLHFGNGTRLTVT.

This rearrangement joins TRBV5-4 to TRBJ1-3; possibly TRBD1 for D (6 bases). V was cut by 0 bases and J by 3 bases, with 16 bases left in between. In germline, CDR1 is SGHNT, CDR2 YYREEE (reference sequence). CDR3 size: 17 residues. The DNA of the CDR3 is TGTGCCAGCAGCTTGGGTGGGGGGGGCGCTGGTGGAAACACCATATATTTT. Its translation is CASSLGGGGAGGNTIYF.

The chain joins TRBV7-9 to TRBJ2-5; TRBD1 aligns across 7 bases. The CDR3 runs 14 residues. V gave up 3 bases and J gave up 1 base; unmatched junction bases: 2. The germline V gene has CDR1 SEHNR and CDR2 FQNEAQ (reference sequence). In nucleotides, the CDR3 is TGTGCCAGCAGCTTGGGACAGATCCAAGAGACCCAGTACTTC. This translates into CASSLGQIQETQYF. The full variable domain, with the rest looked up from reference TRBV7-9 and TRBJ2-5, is DTGVSQNPRHKITKRGQNVTFRCDPISEHNRLYWYRQTLGQGPEFLTYFQNEAQLEKSRLLSDRFSAERPKGSFSTLEIQRTEQGDSAMYLCASSLGQIQETQYFGPGTRLLVL.